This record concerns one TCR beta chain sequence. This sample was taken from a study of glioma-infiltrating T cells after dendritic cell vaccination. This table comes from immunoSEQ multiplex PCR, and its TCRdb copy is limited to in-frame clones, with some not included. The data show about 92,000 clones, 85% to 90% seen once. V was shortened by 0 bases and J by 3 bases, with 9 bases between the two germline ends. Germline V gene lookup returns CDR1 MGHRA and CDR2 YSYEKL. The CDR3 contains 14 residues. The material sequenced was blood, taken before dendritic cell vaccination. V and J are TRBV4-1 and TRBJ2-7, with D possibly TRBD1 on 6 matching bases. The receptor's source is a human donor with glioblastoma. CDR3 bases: TGCGCCAGCAGCCAAGAGTCCAGGGGCTACGAGCAGTACTTC. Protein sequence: CASSQESRGYEQYF.